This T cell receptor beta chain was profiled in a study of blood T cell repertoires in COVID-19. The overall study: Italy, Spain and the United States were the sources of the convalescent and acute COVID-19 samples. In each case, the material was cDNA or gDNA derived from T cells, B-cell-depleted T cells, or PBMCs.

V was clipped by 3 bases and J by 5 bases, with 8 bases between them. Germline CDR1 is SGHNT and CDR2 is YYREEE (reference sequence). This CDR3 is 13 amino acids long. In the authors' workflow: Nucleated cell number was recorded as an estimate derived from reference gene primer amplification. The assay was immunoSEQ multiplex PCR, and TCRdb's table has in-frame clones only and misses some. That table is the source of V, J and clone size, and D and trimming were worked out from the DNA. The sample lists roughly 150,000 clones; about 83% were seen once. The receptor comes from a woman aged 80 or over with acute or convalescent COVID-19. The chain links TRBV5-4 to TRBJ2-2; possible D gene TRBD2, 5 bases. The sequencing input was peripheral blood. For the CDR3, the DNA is TGTGCCAGCAGCTCTAGGGAGACCGGGGAGCTGTTTTTT. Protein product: CASSSRETGELFF. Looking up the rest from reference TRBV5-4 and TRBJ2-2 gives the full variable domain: ETGVTQSPTHLIKTRGQQVTLRCSSQSGHNTVSWYQQALGQGPQFIFQYYREEENGRGNFPPRFSGLQFPNYSSELNVNALELDDSALYLCASSSRETGELFFGEGSRLTVL.